This T cell receptor beta chain was found in a study of radiotherapy plus CTLA-4 blockade in lung cancer. V gave up 3 bases and J gave up 1 base; unmatched junction bases: 3. The CDR3 consists of 15 residues. From germline, CDR1 is KGHSH and CDR2 LQKENI. Data came from immunoSEQ multiplex PCR; TCRdb stores just in-frame clones and leaves some out. In the table there are approximately 52,000 clones, 70% to 80% of which are singletons. The specimen was peripheral blood, collected from a patient treated with radiotherapy plus ipilimumab. The chain combines TRBV18 with TRBJ2-1; TRBD1 aligns across 7 bases. This receptor was taken from a human donor with non-small cell lung cancer who had a complete response to radiotherapy plus ipilimumab. The CDR3 is CASSPSRGSYNEQFF. DNA for the CDR3: TGTGCCAGCTCACCGTCCAGGGGGTCCTACAATGAGCAGTTCTTC.